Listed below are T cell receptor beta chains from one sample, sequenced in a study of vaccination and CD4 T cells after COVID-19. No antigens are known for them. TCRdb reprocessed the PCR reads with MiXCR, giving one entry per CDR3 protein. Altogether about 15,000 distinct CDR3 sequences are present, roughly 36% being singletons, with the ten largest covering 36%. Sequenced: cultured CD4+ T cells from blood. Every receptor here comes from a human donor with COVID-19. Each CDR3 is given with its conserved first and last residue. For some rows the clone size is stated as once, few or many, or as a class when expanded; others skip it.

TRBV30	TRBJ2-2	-	CACGGTGELFF
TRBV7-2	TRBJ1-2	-	CASSLRLGGYTF
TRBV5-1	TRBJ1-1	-	CASSITGAPNTEAFF
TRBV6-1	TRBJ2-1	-	CASSEDVAGFYNEQFF
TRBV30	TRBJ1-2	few	CAWRIKTQPMDYGYTF
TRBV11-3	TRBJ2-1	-	CASSPPGTGYNEQFF
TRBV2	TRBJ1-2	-	CASSHRSSPYGYTF
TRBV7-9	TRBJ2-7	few	CASSPQGDYEQYF
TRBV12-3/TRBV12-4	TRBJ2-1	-	CASSQRGSPYNEQFF
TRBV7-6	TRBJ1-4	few	CASSPGTPAANEKLFF
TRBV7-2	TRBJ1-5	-	CASSLGDRGGNQPQHF
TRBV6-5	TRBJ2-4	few	CASSSGIREYF
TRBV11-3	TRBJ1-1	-	CASSIRTDTNTEAFF
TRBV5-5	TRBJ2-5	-	CASSVHRFREMSETQYF
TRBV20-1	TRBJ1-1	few	CSPRKRTNTEAFF
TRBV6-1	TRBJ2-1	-	CASSSLGQVSNEQFF
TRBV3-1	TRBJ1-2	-	CASSQDAVIDYGYTF
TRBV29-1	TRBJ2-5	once	CSVEYPDRGKETQYF
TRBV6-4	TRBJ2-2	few	CASRGVSGELFF
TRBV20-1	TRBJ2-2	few	CSASVAAGELFF
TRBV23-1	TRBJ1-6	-	CASSQSAQGGTHSPLHF
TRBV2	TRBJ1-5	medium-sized	CASSEAAGGGGGPQHF
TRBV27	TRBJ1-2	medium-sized	CASSTQVPPPGTANYGYTF
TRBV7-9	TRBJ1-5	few	CASSFSGDNQPQHF
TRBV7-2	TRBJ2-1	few	CASTSPGGNNEQFF